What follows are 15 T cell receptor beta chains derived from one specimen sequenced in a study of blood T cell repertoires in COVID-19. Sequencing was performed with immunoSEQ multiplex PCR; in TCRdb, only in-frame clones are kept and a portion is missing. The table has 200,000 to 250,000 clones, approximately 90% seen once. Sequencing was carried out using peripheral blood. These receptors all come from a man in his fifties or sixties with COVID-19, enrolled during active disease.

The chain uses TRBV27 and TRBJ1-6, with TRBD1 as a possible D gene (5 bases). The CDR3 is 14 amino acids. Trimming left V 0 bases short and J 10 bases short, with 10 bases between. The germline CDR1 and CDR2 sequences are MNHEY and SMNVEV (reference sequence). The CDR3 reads CASSLSQVRSPLHF. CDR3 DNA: TGTGCCAGCAGTTTATCACAGGTTCGGTCACCCCTCCACTTT.

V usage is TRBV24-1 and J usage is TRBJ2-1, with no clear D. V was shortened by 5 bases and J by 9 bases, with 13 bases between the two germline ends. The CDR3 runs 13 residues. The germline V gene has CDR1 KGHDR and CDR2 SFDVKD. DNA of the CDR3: TGTGCCACCAGTGTAGCTACTTGGAGTGAGCAGTTCTTC. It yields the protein CATSVATWSEQFF.

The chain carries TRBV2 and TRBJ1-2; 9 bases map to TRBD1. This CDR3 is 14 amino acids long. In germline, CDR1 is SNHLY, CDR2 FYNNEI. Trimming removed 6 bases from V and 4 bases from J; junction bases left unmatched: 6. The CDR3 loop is CASSGQGIGYGYTF. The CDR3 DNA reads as TGTGCCAGCAGCGGACAGGGGATAGGCTATGGCTACACCTTC.

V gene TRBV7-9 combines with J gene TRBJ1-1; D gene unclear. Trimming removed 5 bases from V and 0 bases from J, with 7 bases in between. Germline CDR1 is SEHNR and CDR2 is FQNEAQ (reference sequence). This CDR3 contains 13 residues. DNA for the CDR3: TGTGCCAGCAGCCGCGACATGAACACTGAAGCTTTCTTT. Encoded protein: CASSRDMNTEAFF.

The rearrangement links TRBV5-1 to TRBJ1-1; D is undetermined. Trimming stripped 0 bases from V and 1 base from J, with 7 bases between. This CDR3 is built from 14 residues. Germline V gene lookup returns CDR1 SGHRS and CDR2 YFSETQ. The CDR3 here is CASSLAIQNTEAFF. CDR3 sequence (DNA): TGCGCCAGCAGCTTGGCCATACAGAACACTGAAGCTTTCTTT.

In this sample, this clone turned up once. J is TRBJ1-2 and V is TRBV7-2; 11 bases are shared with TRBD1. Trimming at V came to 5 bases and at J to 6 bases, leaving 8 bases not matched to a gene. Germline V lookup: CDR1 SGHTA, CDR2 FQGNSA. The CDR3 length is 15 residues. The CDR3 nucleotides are TGTGCCAGCAGCGTGGACAGGGGGCCCCTGGATGGCTACACCTTC. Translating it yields CASSVDRGPLDGYTF.

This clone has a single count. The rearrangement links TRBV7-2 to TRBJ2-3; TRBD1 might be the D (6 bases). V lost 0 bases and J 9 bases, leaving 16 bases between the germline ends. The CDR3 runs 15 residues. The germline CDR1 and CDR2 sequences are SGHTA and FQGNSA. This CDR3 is CASSLAQNRASTQYF. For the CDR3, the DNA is TGTGCCAGCAGCTTAGCGCAAAACAGGGCAAGCACGCAGTATTTT.

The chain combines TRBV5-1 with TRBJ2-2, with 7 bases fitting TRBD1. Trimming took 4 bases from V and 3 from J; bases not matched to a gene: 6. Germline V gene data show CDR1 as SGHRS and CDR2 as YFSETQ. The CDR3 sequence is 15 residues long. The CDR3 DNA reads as TGCGCCAGCAGCCCGACAGGGTCGGACACCGGGGAGCTGTTTTTT. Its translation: CASSPTGSDTGELFF.

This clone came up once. This CDR3 reads CASSLAPAVGRGSPLHF. The CDR3 bases are TGCGCCAGCAGCTTGGCCCCGGCCGTAGGTAGAGGTTCACCCCTCCACTTT. The chain links TRBV5-1 to TRBJ1-6; no clear D gene. Trimming left V 0 bases short and J 9 bases short, with 19 bases between. Germline V gene data show CDR1 as SGHRS and CDR2 as YFSETQ. The CDR3 is 17 amino acids.

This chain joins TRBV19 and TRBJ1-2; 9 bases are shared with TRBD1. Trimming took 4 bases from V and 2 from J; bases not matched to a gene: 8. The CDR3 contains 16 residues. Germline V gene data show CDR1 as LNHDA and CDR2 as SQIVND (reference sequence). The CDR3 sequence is CASSSNTGGANYGYTF. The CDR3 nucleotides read TGTGCCAGTAGTAGTAATACAGGGGGCGCCAACTATGGCTACACCTTC. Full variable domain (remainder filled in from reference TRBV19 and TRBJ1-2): DGGITQSPKYLFRKEGQNVTLSCEQNLNHDAMYWYRQDPGQGLRLIYYSQIVNDFQKGDIAEGYSVSREKKESFPLTVTSAQKNPTAFYLCASSSNTGGANYGYTFGSGTRLTVV.

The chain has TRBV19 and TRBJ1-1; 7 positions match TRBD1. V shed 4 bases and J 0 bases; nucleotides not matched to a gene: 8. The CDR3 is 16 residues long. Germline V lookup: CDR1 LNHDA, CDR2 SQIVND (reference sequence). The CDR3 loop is CASSRYRGQMNTEAFF. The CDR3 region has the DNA TGTGCCAGTAGTAGGTACAGGGGCCAAATGAACACTGAAGCTTTCTTT.

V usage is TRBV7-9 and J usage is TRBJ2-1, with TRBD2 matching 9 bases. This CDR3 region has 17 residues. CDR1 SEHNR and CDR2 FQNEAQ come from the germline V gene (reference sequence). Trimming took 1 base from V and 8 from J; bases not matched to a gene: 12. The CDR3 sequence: CASSLGGGSGSADEQFF. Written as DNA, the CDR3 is TGTGCCAGCAGCTTAGGAGGTGGTAGCGGGAGTGCGGATGAGCAGTTCTTC.

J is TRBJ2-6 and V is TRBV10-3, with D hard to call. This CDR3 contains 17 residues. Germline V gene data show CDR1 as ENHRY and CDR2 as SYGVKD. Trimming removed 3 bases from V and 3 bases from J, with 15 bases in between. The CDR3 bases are TGTGCCATCAGTGACTTCGGTGTTGAGAATGGGGCCAACGTCCTGACTTTC. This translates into CAISDFGVENGANVLTF.

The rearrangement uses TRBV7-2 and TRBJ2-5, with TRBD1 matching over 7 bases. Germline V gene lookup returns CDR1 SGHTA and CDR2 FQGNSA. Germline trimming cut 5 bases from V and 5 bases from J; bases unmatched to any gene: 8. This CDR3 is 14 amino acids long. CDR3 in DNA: TGTGCCAGCAGCACCCAGGGGGTATCTGAGACCCAGTACTTC. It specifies CASSTQGVSETQYF.

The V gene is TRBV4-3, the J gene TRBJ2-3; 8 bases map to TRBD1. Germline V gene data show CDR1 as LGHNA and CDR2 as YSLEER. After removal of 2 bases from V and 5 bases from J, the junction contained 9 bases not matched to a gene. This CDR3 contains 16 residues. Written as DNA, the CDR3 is TGCGCCAGCAGCCAAATCCCGACAGGGGCTGGAGATACGCAGTATTTT. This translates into CASSQIPTGAGDTQYF.